The source of this TCR beta chain is a study of CD8 T cells in Susac syndrome. RNA in amounts of roughly 0.5 to 1 ug was reverse transcribed with random hexamers. Multiplex PCR with immunoSEQ amplified the TCR beta CDR3 across 54 Vbeta and 13 Jbeta. Each CDR3 protein gets one entry after TCRdb re-called the immunoSEQ multiplex PCR reads with MiXCR. In the table there are around 130,000 distinct CDR3 sequences, about 93% of which are singletons. The CDR3 consists of 14 residues. The trim removed 4 bases at V and 4 bases at J, leaving 3 bases unmatched. TCR beta sequencing covered blood CD8+ and CD4+ T cells. It was treatment-naive patients with stable or active relapsing-remitting disease who made up the multiple sclerosis controls. TEMRA cells were FACS-enriched, while CD8+ and CD4+ T cells were negatively isolated.

This rearrangement joins TRBV12-3 or TRBV12-4 to TRBJ2-2; 7 bases are a match to TRBD1. The specimen was CD8+ T cells from PBMCs. The receptor was derived from a human donor with multiple sclerosis. CDR3 amino acids: CASSSGTATGELFF. As DNA, the CDR3 is TGTGCCAGCAGTTCCGGGACAGCCACCGGGGAGCTGTTTTTT.